This T cell receptor beta chain was captured by sequencing in a study of T-cell memory formation after mild COVID-19. About the study: The study found TCR clusters largely donor specific.

CDR3 length equals 13 residues. Germline assignment: CDR1 PRHDT and CDR2 FYEKMQ (reference sequence). Deletions cut 3 bases from V and 8 bases from J, with 11 bases between. This clonotype came up a few times. The target antigen is unknown. Using constant-segment primers, 5'RACE produced TCR alpha and TCR beta cDNA libraries carrying sample barcodes and UMIs. TCRdb used MiXCR to reprocess the 5' RACE reads, holding one entry per CDR3 protein. The table has over 70,000 distinct CDR3 sequences, less than 15% seen once. Regarding the study as a whole: Most CD4+ clones that shrank were in CM and EM, while CD8+ ones turned up in EMRA. The finding that pre-infection memory included some responding clones suggested that cross-reactive memory joined.

The sequence was collected from a young man who had mild COVID-19 (a few samples of this study predate the infection). Cell type and time point are not known. This sequence joins TRBV13 and TRBJ2-1; perhaps D is TRBD1 or TRBD2 (7 bases each). Sequenced: PBMCs or a T cell subset sorted from them (not recorded which). CDR3 nucleotides: TGTGCCAGCAGCTTCAGGGGGGGCGATGAGCAGTTCTTC. Its protein is CASSFRGGDEQFF.